Each of the 30 T cell receptor beta chains below was sequenced from the same sample in a study of cytomegalovirus exposure and HLA in healthy donors. It was with 60 Vbeta and 13 Jbeta primers that the PCR ran. Libraries were prepared by immunoSEQ multiplex PCR; TCRdb keeps only in-frame clonotypes and omits some of them. The table includes around 270,000 clones, 80% detected once. Input material: PBMCs. All receptors derive from a girl aged 2-10 years in good health and CMV-seronegative.

Worth noting for this clone: The sample contains more than one DNA sequence encoding this CDR3. V is TRBV6-1 and J is TRBJ2-7, with D tentatively TRBD2 (6 bases). This CDR3 contains 15 residues. Germline values: CDR1 MNHNS, CDR2 SASEGT. Trimming took off 3 bases at V and 2 bases at J, with 14 bases between the two ends. The CDR3 reads CASSDRLGLAYEQYF. The DNA for the CDR3 is TGTGCCAGCAGTGACAGACTAGGACTCGCCTACGAGCAGTACTTC.

A few counts support this clone. The chain couples TRBV5-1 to TRBJ1-2, with 9 positions matching TRBD1. With 2 bases clipped from V and 8 bases from J, the junction kept 7 bases outside the gene matches. CDR1 and CDR2 from the germline V gene are SGHRS and YFSETQ. This CDR3 spans 14 amino acids. CDR3 residues: CASSFGTGKEGYTF. In DNA form, the CDR3 reads TGCGCCAGCAGCTTCGGGACAGGGAAAGAAGGCTACACCTTC.

The V and J genes are TRBV7-9 and TRBJ1-2; D unclear. This CDR3 has 19 amino acids. Trimming left V 5 bases short and J 4 bases short, with 29 bases between. The germline V gene has CDR1 SEHNR and CDR2 FQNEAQ (reference sequence). CDR3 sequence (DNA): TGTGCCAGCAGCCCGGTAAGGAAGCGTGACCCCAAGATCGGCTATGGCTACACCTTC. Its protein product is CASSPVRKRDPKIGYGYTF. The variable domain in full, completed from reference TRBV7-9 and TRBJ1-2, reads DTGVSQNPRHKITKRGQNVTFRCDPISEHNRLYWYRQTLGQGPEFLTYFQNEAQLEKSRLLSDRFSAERPKGSFSTLEIQRTEQGDSAMYLCASSPVRKRDPKIGYGYTFGSGTRLTVV.

This rearrangement joins TRBV5-1 to TRBJ1-2, with 8 bases lining up with TRBD1. CDR3 length: 16 residues. Trimming removed 2 bases from V and 5 bases from J; junction bases left unmatched: 11. Germline CDR1 and CDR2: SGHRS and YFSETQ. This CDR3 reads CASSFHWTGSSYGYTF. The CDR3 bases are TGCGCCAGCAGCTTTCACTGGACAGGGAGTTCTTATGGCTACACCTTC.

Regarding this clone: One end of the junction is discordant with germline, which a read error may explain. Written as DNA, the CDR3 is TGTGCCAGCAAGACTGGGACTCTGACGGTCTTC. Protein product: CASKTGTLTVF. V is TRBV27 and J is TRBJ2-1; maybe TRBD2 (6 bases). Germline-derived CDR1 and CDR2 are MNHEY and SMNVEV (reference sequence). The CDR3 length is 11 residues.

In regard to this clone: At one end the junction does not follow the germline gene, possibly because of a read error. CDR3 sequence reads: CASSYSAGTGYEQHF. The CDR3 coding sequence is TGTGCCAGCAGTTATTCAGCAGGCACCGGATACGAGCAGCACTTC. The chain combines TRBV6-6 with TRBJ2-7; D not certain. CDR3 size: 15 residues. Germline CDR1 reads MNHNY; CDR2 reads SVGAGI (reference sequence).

The genes are TRBV5-1 and TRBJ2-3, with unresolved D. This CDR3 comprises 15 residues. Trimming left V 1 base short and J 1 base short, with 10 bases between. The V gene's germline CDR1 is SGHRS and CDR2 YFSETQ. The CDR3 loop is CASSLYLVRTDTQYF. The DNA for the CDR3 is TGCGCCAGCAGCTTGTATCTAGTACGCACAGATACGCAGTATTTT.

The chain uses TRBV6-1 and TRBJ2-1, with 7 nucleotides matching TRBD2. This CDR3 contains 9 residues. The V segment lost 8 bases and the J segment 13 bases; nucleotides outside the gene matches: 2. Germline lookup yields CDR1 MNHNS and CDR2 SASEGT. The CDR3 sequence is CASRGSQFF. CDR3 sequence (DNA): TGTGCCAGCCGCGGGAGTCAGTTCTTC.

This clone was picked up a small number of times. The chain has TRBV28 and TRBJ1-5, with a possible D match to TRBD1 (6 bases). Germline values: CDR1 MDHEN, CDR2 SYDVKM. This CDR3 is built from 17 residues. The germline V and J ends were trimmed by 7 bases and 3 bases, with 22 bases remaining between them. This CDR3 reads CASNLGPLGATNQPQHF. The CDR3 bases are TGTGCCAGCAACCTCGGACCCCTGGGGGCCACCAATCAGCCCCAGCATTTT.

The rearrangement links TRBV7-6 to TRBJ1-6, with D uncertain. V shed 1 base and J shed 0 bases, with 13 bases lying between them. CDR1 and CDR2 from the germline V gene are SGHVS and FNYEAQ. The CDR3 length is 18 residues. The CDR3 DNA is TGTGCCAGCAGCTTAGAGGTGACTGCGAGCTCCTATAATTCACCCCTCCACTTT. Its protein product is CASSLEVTASSYNSPLHF.

This chain uses TRBV5-1 with TRBJ1-5, with TRBD1 as a possible D gene (6 bases). The V end lost 0 bases, the J end lost 8 bases, and 15 bases lay between the germline ends. The length of the CDR3 is 15 residues. Germline lookup yields CDR1 SGHRS and CDR2 YFSETQ. This CDR3 reads CASSLAGQGQEPQHF. In DNA, the CDR3 is TGCGCCAGCAGCTTGGCCGGGCAGGGGCAGGAGCCCCAGCATTTT.

The sample holds a few counts of this clone. The V call is TRBV7-9, the J call TRBJ1-5, with D perhaps TRBD1 (6 bases). Deletions cut 4 bases from V and 0 bases from J, with 10 bases between. Germline V gene data show CDR1 as SEHNR and CDR2 as FQNEAQ (reference sequence). The CDR3 sequence is 15 residues long. Here the CDR3 reads CASSSGQHSNQPQHF. The CDR3 nucleotides are TGTGCCAGCAGCTCAGGACAGCATAGCAATCAGCCCCAGCATTTT.

The rearrangement joins TRBV7-2 to TRBJ1-2; TRBD1 agrees at 11 bases. V lost 5 bases, J lost 3 bases, and 8 bases stayed unmatched. CDR1 SGHTA and CDR2 FQGNSA come from the germline V gene. CDR3 size: 16 residues. CDR3: CASSGQGARWDYGYTF. CDR3 bases: TGTGCCAGCAGCGGACAGGGGGCCCGCTGGGACTATGGCTACACCTTC.

V usage is TRBV5-5 and J usage is TRBJ2-7; possibly TRBD2 for D (6 bases). The CDR3 runs 13 residues. CDR1 and CDR2 from the germline V gene are SGHKS and YYEKEE (reference sequence). V was clipped by 5 bases and J by 3 bases, with 12 bases between them. The CDR3 DNA follows: TGTGCCAGCAGATCGGAGGGAGTCTACGAGCAGTACTTC. Its translation is CASRSEGVYEQYF.

As for this clone: Distinct nucleotide sequences in the sample also encode this CDR3. The V and J genes are TRBV5-1 and TRBJ1-1; tentatively, D is TRBD1 (5 bases). The V end was cut by 2 bases, the J end by 3 bases, with 8 bases between. Germline CDR1 SGHRS, CDR2 YFSETQ. CDR3 size: 13 residues. CDR3 DNA sequence: TGCGCCAGCAGCTTTCAGGGTGACACTGAAGCTTTCTTT. It codes for CASSFQGDTEAFF.

This clone was counted a few times. The V call is TRBV7-9, the J call TRBJ2-5; 12 bases align to TRBD2. Germline lookup yields CDR1 SEHNR and CDR2 FQNEAQ (reference sequence). The CDR3 spans 14 residues. With 5 bases clipped from V and 5 bases from J, the junction kept 3 bases outside the gene matches. DNA of the CDR3: TGTGCCAGCAGCGGGGGGACTAGCGGGGAGACCCAGTACTTC. Residues: CASSGGTSGETQYF. Using reference TRBV7-9 and TRBJ2-5 for the parts outside the CDR3, the full variable domain is DTGVSQNPRHKITKRGQNVTFRCDPISEHNRLYWYRQTLGQGPEFLTYFQNEAQLEKSRLLSDRFSAERPKGSFSTLEIQRTEQGDSAMYLCASSGGTSGETQYFGPGTRLLVL.

This chain uses TRBV7-2 with TRBJ1-1; TRBD1 matches at 8 bases. The trim removed 7 bases at V and 3 bases at J, leaving 7 bases unmatched. The V gene's germline CDR1 is SGHTA and CDR2 FQGNSA. This CDR3 contains 14 residues. The CDR3 DNA sequence: TGTGCCAGCACCAGGGGGCCGGGGGACACTGAAGCTTTCTTT. It codes for CASTRGPGDTEAFF. The variable domain in full, with the rest retrieved from reference TRBV7-2 and TRBJ1-1, is GAGVSQSPSNKVTEKGKDVELRCDPISGHTALYWYRQSLGQGLEFLIYFQGNSAPDKSGLPSDRFSAERTGGSVSTLTIQRTQQEDSAVYLCASTRGPGDTEAFFGQGTRLTVV.

The CDR3 reads CASSKTGGAYSYNSPLHF. The DNA for the CDR3 is TGTGCCAGCAGCAAGACAGGGGGCGCTTATTCCTATAATTCACCCCTCCACTTT. The chain couples TRBV27 to TRBJ1-6; 10 nucleotides agree with TRBD1. The CDR3 is made up of 18 amino acids. CDR1 and CDR2 from the germline V gene are MNHEY and SMNVEV (reference sequence). V shed 6 bases and J 1 base; nucleotides not matched to a gene: 9.

This sequence joins TRBV27 and TRBJ2-3; 7 positions match TRBD2. This CDR3 has 16 residues. Per germline, CDR1 MNHEY and CDR2 SMNVEV (reference sequence). Trimming took 2 bases from V and 8 from J; bases not matched to a gene: 13. CDR3 nucleotide sequence: TGTGCCAGCAGTTTAACCCCGGGACTAATTCCCCGTACGCAGTATTTT. Translation gives CASSLTPGLIPRTQYF.

This sequence joins TRBV5-5 and TRBJ2-3, with 8 bases lining up with TRBD2. Germline V CDR1 and CDR2: SGHKS, YYEKEE (reference sequence). Trimming removed 2 bases from V and 2 bases from J; junction bases left unmatched: 7. The CDR3 is made up of 16 amino acids. CDR3 coding DNA: TGTGCCAGCAGCTTAGGGACGGGGGGGGACACAGATACGCAGTATTTT. Translated: CASSLGTGGDTDTQYF.

V and J are TRBV27 and TRBJ2-5; possibly TRBD2 for D (6 bases). The length of the CDR3 is 14 residues. Trimming removed 5 bases at V and 5 bases at J, with 15 bases between. From germline, CDR1 is MNHEY and CDR2 SMNVEV (reference sequence). This chain's CDR3 is CASSRDAGRETQYF. Here the CDR3 DNA reads TGTGCCAGCAGTAGGGACGCGGGGAGGGAGACCCAGTACTTC.

The V gene is TRBV12-5, the J gene TRBJ1-2, with D possibly TRBD1 on 5 matching bases. The CDR3 covers 18 residues. V lost 1 base and J 3 bases, leaving 21 bases between the germline ends. Germline-derived CDR1 and CDR2 are LGHNT and FRNRAP. The chain's CDR3 is CASGLGQSTTAGHYGYTF. CDR3 nucleotides: TGTGCTAGTGGTTTGGGGCAATCCACTACGGCAGGGCACTATGGCTACACCTTC.

Only a few counts were recorded for this clone. The chain combines TRBV5-1 with TRBJ2-7, with a weak D call TRBD2 (6 bases). The CDR3 has 13 amino acids. Germline values: CDR1 SGHRS, CDR2 YFSETQ. Between the trimmed V and J ends, which lost 3 bases and 7 bases, there was a span of 14 bases. The CDR3 nucleotides read TGCGCCAGCAGCTCGGGGGACCGGCCGGAGCAGTACTTC. Its protein product is CASSSGDRPEQYF.

The chain joins TRBV28 to TRBJ1-4, with D possibly being TRBD1 (6 bases). V was shortened by 5 bases and J by 7 bases, with 20 bases between the two germline ends. CDR3 size: 16 residues. Germline CDR1 reads MDHEN; CDR2 reads SYDVKM. The CDR3 bases are TGTGCCAGCAGTCTCCCTCCAGGGTTAGGGGGTGAAAAACTGTTTTTT. It specifies CASSLPPGLGGEKLFF.

This clone was found a few times. The J gene is TRBJ1-3, the V gene TRBV6-5, with D perhaps TRBD1 (5 bases). This CDR3 has 16 amino acids. CDR1 is MNHEY, CDR2 SVGAGI, per germline. V was pared by 0 bases and J by 2 bases, with 11 bases between. The CDR3 region is CASSYSTAGTGNTIYF. DNA for the CDR3: TGTGCCAGCAGTTACTCAACGGCAGGGACTGGAAACACCATATATTTT.

This rearrangement joins TRBV14 to TRBJ2-7; D uncertain. V lost 1 base to trimming and J lost 6 bases, with 10 bases between them. Germline V lookup: CDR1 SGHDN, CDR2 FVKESK. CDR3 length equals 13 residues. CDR3 sequence: CASSQARLLEQYF. As DNA, the CDR3 is TGTGCCAGCAGCCAAGCCCGACTGCTCGAGCAGTACTTC.

V is TRBV28 and J is TRBJ2-2; D unresolved. This CDR3 is 14 amino acids long. Germline V gene lookup returns CDR1 MDHEN and CDR2 SYDVKM. V gave up 4 bases and J gave up 2 bases, with 8 bases separating them. For the CDR3, the DNA is TGTGCCAGCAGTTCCTATAGTAACACCGGGGAGCTGTTTTTT. Protein product: CASSSYSNTGELFF. Full variable domain (outside the CDR3, taken from reference TRBV28 and TRBJ2-2): DVKVTQSSRYLVKRTGEKVFLECVQDMDHENMFWYRQDPGLGLRLIYFSYDVKMKEKGDIPEGYSVSREKKERFSLILESASTNQTSMYLCASSSYSNTGELFFGEGSRLTVL.

The genes are TRBV5-6 and TRBJ2-7, with D unresolved. This CDR3 is 14 amino acids long. Deletions cut 1 base from V and 0 bases from J, with 8 bases between. Per germline, CDR1 SGHDT and CDR2 YYEEEE. The CDR3 DNA reads as TGTGCCAGCAGCTTGAAGAGCCTCTCCTACGAGCAGTACTTC. This translates into CASSLKSLSYEQYF.

This clone was detected a few times. This chain uses TRBV11-3 with TRBJ2-7, with 7 bases identical to TRBD2. The J segment lost 7 bases and the V segment lost 4 bases, leaving 4 bases of the junction unmatched. Germline-derived CDR1 and CDR2 are SGHNT and YENEEA. CDR3 length: 12 amino acids. DNA of the CDR3: TGTGCCAGCAGCTGGTCCGGGGGGGAGCAGTACTTC. This gives the protein CASSWSGGEQYF.

This chain joins TRBV6-1 and TRBJ2-3, with D tentatively TRBD2 (6 bases). The V end was cut by 1 base, the J end by 4 bases, with 15 bases between. The CDR3 runs to 16 residues. The V gene's germline CDR1 is MNHNS and CDR2 SASEGT. The CDR3 sequence is CASSEVGGRGADTQYF. CDR3 nucleotide sequence: TGTGCCAGCAGTGAAGTGGGGGGTCGTGGAGCAGATACGCAGTATTTT.